The rows below give T cell receptor beta chains drawn from one sample of a study of T cells after yellow fever vaccination. TCRdb used MiXCR to reprocess the 5' RACE reads, holding one entry per CDR3 protein. The data contain about 350,000 distinct CDR3 sequences, over 3.5% of them singletons. The starting material was PBMCs, obtained 5 days after the yellow fever booster vaccination. These receptors originate from a man aged 18 to 35 who received the YFV17D yellow fever vaccine. The CDR3 runs from the conserved cysteine through the conserved F or W. D genes are given only for firm matches. Only some rows state a clone size, as once, few, many or a class for expanded clones.

CDR3 protein: CSADLGTATNEKLFF
CDR3 DNA: TGCAGCGCTGATTTGGGAACTGCAACTAATGAAAAACTGTTTTTT
V gene: TRBV29-1
clone size: NA
D gene: NA
J gene: TRBJ1-4

CDR3 protein: CASSRDSSNYGYTF
CDR3 DNA: TGTGCCAGCAGTAGGGACAGCTCTAACTATGGCTACACCTTC
V gene: TRBV6-6
clone size: many
D gene: TRBD1
J gene: TRBJ1-2

CDR3 protein: CATSRDGGTHTDTQYF
CDR3 DNA: TGTGCCACCAGCAGAGATGGGGGGACCCACACAGATACGCAGTATTTT
V gene: TRBV15
clone size: few
D gene: NA
J gene: TRBJ2-3

CDR3 protein: CASSPGRTTAYGYTF
CDR3 DNA: TGCGCCAGCAGCCCAGGACGGACTACTGCCTATGGCTACACCTTC
V gene: TRBV4-1
clone size: few
D gene: NA
J gene: TRBJ1-2

CDR3 protein: CASSRPGQLISGANVLTF
CDR3 DNA: TGTGCCAGCAGTCGCCCGGGACAGCTTATATCTGGGGCCAACGTCCTGACTTTC
V gene: TRBV6-2/TRBV6-3
clone size: many
D gene: TRBD1
J gene: TRBJ2-6

CDR3 protein: CASALTGGLAEAFF
CDR3 DNA: TGTGCCAGCGCGTTGACAGGGGGCTTGGCTGAAGCTTTCTTT
V gene: TRBV6-1
clone size: many
D gene: TRBD1
J gene: TRBJ1-1

CDR3 protein: CASSLVAEETQYF
CDR3 DNA: TGTGCCAGCAGCTTGGTAGCGGAAGAGACCCAGTACTTC
V gene: TRBV5-4
clone size: few
D gene: NA
J gene: TRBJ2-5

CDR3 protein: CASSIGGNQPQHF
CDR3 DNA: TGTGCCAGTAGTATAGGAGGTAATCAGCCCCAGCATTTT
V gene: TRBV19
clone size: many
D gene: NA
J gene: TRBJ1-5

CDR3 protein: CAISGGPYNEQFF
CDR3 DNA: TGTGCCATCAGCGGGGGGCCCTACAATGAGCAGTTCTTC
V gene: TRBV10-3
clone size: NA
D gene: NA
J gene: TRBJ2-1

CDR3 protein: CSARDLVTATPNYGYTF
CDR3 DNA: TGCAGTGCTAGAGATCTTGTAACAGCTACCCCTAACTATGGCTACACCTTC
V gene: TRBV20-1
clone size: few
D gene: NA
J gene: TRBJ1-2

CDR3 protein: CSARGRSSYNEQFF
CDR3 DNA: TGCAGTGCTAGAGGCCGTAGTTCCTACAATGAGCAGTTCTTC
V gene: TRBV20-1
clone size: NA
D gene: NA
J gene: TRBJ2-1

CDR3 protein: CASRDGEGAEKLFF
CDR3 DNA: TGCGCCAGCAGGGACGGGGAGGGTGCTGAAAAACTGTTTTTT
V gene: TRBV5-1
clone size: few
D gene: NA
J gene: TRBJ1-4

CDR3 protein: CSVEGVTSGASYNEQFF
CDR3 DNA: TGCAGCGTTGAAGGAGTCACTAGCGGGGCATCCTACAATGAGCAGTTCTTC
V gene: TRBV29-1
clone size: NA
D gene: TRBD2
J gene: TRBJ2-1

CDR3 protein: CASSQDRIAGELFF
CDR3 DNA: TGTGCCAGCAGCCAAGATCGTATAGCCGGGGAGCTGTTTTTT
V gene: TRBV3-2
clone size: many
D gene: NA
J gene: TRBJ2-2

CDR3 protein: CASSPVGATDTQYF
CDR3 DNA: TGTGCCAGCAGCCCGGTCGGGGCCACAGATACGCAGTATTTT
V gene: TRBV7-6
clone size: NA
D gene: NA
J gene: TRBJ2-3

CDR3 protein: CASSFRGVGNQPQHF
CDR3 DNA: TGTGCCAGCAGTTTTAGGGGGGTGGGCAATCAGCCCCAGCATTTT
V gene: TRBV28
clone size: NA
D gene: NA
J gene: TRBJ1-5

CDR3 protein: CASSGTAGELFF
CDR3 DNA: TGTGCCAGCAGCGGGACGGCCGGGGAGCTGTTTTTT
V gene: TRBV7-9
clone size: NA
D gene: NA
J gene: TRBJ2-2

CDR3 protein: CSVVAGDEQFF
CDR3 DNA: TGCAGCGTTGTGGCAGGGGATGAGCAGTTCTTC
V gene: TRBV29-1
clone size: NA
D gene: NA
J gene: TRBJ2-1

CDR3 protein: CTVDRGVETQYF
CDR3 DNA: TGCACCGTGGACAGGGGAGTGGAGACCCAGTACTTC
V gene: TRBV20-1
clone size: few
D gene: TRBD1
J gene: TRBJ2-5

CDR3 protein: CASSLEGGEAFF
CDR3 DNA: TGTGCCAGCAGCTTAGAGGGGGGAGAAGCTTTCTTT
V gene: TRBV11-2
clone size: few
D gene: NA
J gene: TRBJ1-1

CDR3 protein: CASSLGLIVNEQFF
CDR3 DNA: TGCGCCAGCAGCTTAGGACTTATCGTGAATGAGCAGTTCTTC
V gene: TRBV5-1
clone size: NA
D gene: NA
J gene: TRBJ2-1

CDR3 protein: CAISRQGIGNTIYF
CDR3 DNA: TGTGCCATCTCCCGACAGGGGATCGGAAACACCATATATTTT
V gene: TRBV10-3
clone size: NA
D gene: TRBD1
J gene: TRBJ1-3

CDR3 protein: CASRLAGGNNEQFF
CDR3 DNA: TGTGCCAGCAGACTAGCGGGGGGCAACAATGAGCAGTTCTTC
V gene: TRBV25-1
clone size: few
D gene: TRBD2
J gene: TRBJ2-1

CDR3 protein: CAIGDMQQYF
CDR3 DNA: TGTGCCATCGGGGATATGCAGCAGTACTTC
V gene: TRBV10-3
clone size: NA
D gene: NA
J gene: TRBJ2-7

CDR3 protein: CASSQIAMNTGELFF
CDR3 DNA: TGCGCCAGCAGCCAAATAGCTATGAACACCGGGGAGCTGTTTTTT
V gene: TRBV4-1
clone size: NA
D gene: NA
J gene: TRBJ2-2

CDR3 protein: CSFSENTEAFF
CDR3 DNA: TGCAGCTTTTCGGAGAACACTGAAGCTTTCTTT
V gene: TRBV29-1
clone size: many
D gene: NA
J gene: TRBJ1-1

CDR3 protein: CASSSLPAGNHYTGELFF
CDR3 DNA: TGTGCCAGCAGCTCCCTTCCGGCGGGAAACCACTACACCGGGGAGCTGTTTTTT
V gene: TRBV7-3
clone size: many
D gene: NA
J gene: TRBJ2-2

CDR3 protein: CASSRAGGGPNTEAFF
CDR3 DNA: TGCGCCAGCAGCAGGGCCGGGGGGGGACCGAACACTGAAGCTTTCTTT
V gene: TRBV5-1
clone size: many
D gene: NA
J gene: TRBJ1-1

CDR3 protein: CASSQDAPRQVEKLFF
CDR3 DNA: TGTGCCAGCAGCCAAGATGCCCCCCGACAGGTTGAAAAACTGTTTTTT
V gene: TRBV4-2
clone size: few
D gene: NA
J gene: TRBJ1-4

CDR3 protein: CASTGSAGGELFF
CDR3 DNA: TGCGCCAGCACAGGGTCCGCGGGCGGGGAGCTGTTTTTT
V gene: TRBV10-1
clone size: few
D gene: NA
J gene: TRBJ2-2